Listed below are T cell receptor beta chains from one sample, sequenced in a study of glioma-infiltrating T cells. TCRdb independently ran MiXCR on the multiplex PCR reads; one entry per CDR3 protein. The sample lists more than 20,000 distinct CDR3 sequences, around 23% occurring once. The material sequenced was glioma tissue, nonneoplastic brain tissue, or PBMCs (not recorded which). These receptors all come from a human donor with low-grade glioma or glioblastoma, undergoing nonglioma brain surgery, or in good health (not recorded which). CDR3s include the opening cysteine and the closing phenylalanine or tryptophan. The D gene is left open where the match is weak. Not every row has a clone size; where given, it reads once, few, many or a size class.

v_gene	j_gene	d_gene	abundance	CDR3nt	CDR3aa
TRBV2	TRBJ2-2	.	few	TGTGCCAGCATCCCCCTCGGCCTCACCGGGGAGCTGTTTTTT	CASIPLGLTGELFF
TRBV12-3/TRBV12-4	TRBJ2-3	TRBD2	many	TGTGCCAGCAGCAATAGCGGGACAGATACGCAGTATTTT	CASSNSGTDTQYF
TRBV12-5	TRBJ1-5	.	few	TGTGCTAGTGGTTTGGTGGGAGAGTTTCATAGCAATCAGCCCCAGCATTTT	CASGLVGEFHSNQPQHF
TRBV20-1	TRBJ1-6	.	many	TGCGGATCCCAACGGGGCCCTAATTCACCCCTCCACTTT	CGSQRGPNSPLHF
TRBV18	TRBJ1-5	.	.	TGTGCCAGCTCACTCAATGCCGGGTATGATAGCAATCAGCCCCAGCATTTT	CASSLNAGYDSNQPQHF
TRBV24-1	TRBJ2-5	.	many	TGTGCCACCAGTGCTACGAACGGTCCGGAGACCCAGTACTTC	CATSATNGPETQYF
TRBV6-1	TRBJ2-5	.	many	TGTGCCAGCAGTGAAGTAGGGATTGGGCAGTCTCACTTC	CASSEVGIGQSHF
TRBV7-6	TRBJ1-2	.	many	TGTGCCAGCAGCTCTAGCGACCTCTATGGCTACACCTTC	CASSSSDLYGYTF
TRBV19	TRBJ2-5	.	many	TGTGCCAGTAGCACAGGGAGGCTAGGACTCGGAGAGACCCAGTACTTC	CASSTGRLGLGETQYF
TRBV6-1	TRBJ1-5	.	many	TGTGCCAGCAAGTTGGGGGGGCCCCAGCCCCAGCATTTT	CASKLGGPQPQHF
TRBV6-1	TRBJ1-5	TRBD1	many	TGTGCCAGCAGAGACAGGGATAAACAGCCCCAGCATTTT	CASRDRDKQPQHF
TRBV7-8	TRBJ2-5	.	many	TGTGCCAGCACCTTAATAATGGCCTACCAAGAGACCCAGTACTTC	CASTLIMAYQETQYF
TRBV6-1	TRBJ2-1	.	many	TGTGCCAGCAGTACCGATTCAGGGCCCTACAATGAGCAGTTCTTC	CASSTDSGPYNEQFF
TRBV5-8	TRBJ2-5	TRBD1	.	TGTGCCAGTCGACAAGGGACAGGAGTACAAGAGACCCAGTACTTC	CASRQGTGVQETQYF
TRBV20-1	TRBJ1-1	TRBD1	many	TGCAGTGCAAGTCAGGGGGACACTGAAGCTTTCTTT	CSASQGDTEAFF
TRBV5-1	TRBJ1-5	TRBD1	.	TGCGCCAGCAGCTTGACAGGGGGTGGACAGCCCCAGCATTTT	CASSLTGGGQPQHF